This T cell receptor beta chain was observed in a study of blood T cell repertoires in COVID-19. Study in general: The study drew acute and convalescent COVID-19 samples from the United States, Italy and Spain. T cells, B-cell-depleted T cells, or PBMCs provided the cDNA or gDNA that served as material.

CDR3 length: 13 amino acids. In germline, CDR1 is SGHRS, CDR2 YFSETQ. The V and J ends lost 4 bases and 9 bases respectively, with 14 bases between them. In the original analysis: Amplification of reference gene primers was used by the study to estimate nucleated cell counts. TCRdb's copy holds only in-frame clones and misses some; the assay was immunoSEQ multiplex PCR. The V and J calls and clone size come from that table; D and trimming were worked out from the DNA. The sample carries roughly 230,000 clones, around 89% recorded once. The rearrangement uses TRBV5-1 and TRBJ2-1; the D gene is possibly TRBD1 (5 bases). The sequencing input was peripheral blood. This receptor was taken from a man in his 70s with acute or convalescent COVID-19. In DNA, the CDR3 is TGCGCCAGCAGCGAGACTTCAAGGGGTGAGCAGTTCTTC. Amino acids: CASSETSRGEQFF.